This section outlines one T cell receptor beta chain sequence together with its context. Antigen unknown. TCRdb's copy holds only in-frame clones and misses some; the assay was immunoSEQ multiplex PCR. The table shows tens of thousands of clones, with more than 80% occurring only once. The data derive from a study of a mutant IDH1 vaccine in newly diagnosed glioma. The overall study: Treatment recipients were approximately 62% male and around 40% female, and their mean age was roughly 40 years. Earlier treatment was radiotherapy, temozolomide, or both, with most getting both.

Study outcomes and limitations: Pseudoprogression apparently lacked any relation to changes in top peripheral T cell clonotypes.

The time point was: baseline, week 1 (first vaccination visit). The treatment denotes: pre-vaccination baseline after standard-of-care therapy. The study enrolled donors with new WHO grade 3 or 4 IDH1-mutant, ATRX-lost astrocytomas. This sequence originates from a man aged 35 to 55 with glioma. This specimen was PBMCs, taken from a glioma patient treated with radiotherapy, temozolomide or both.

CDR3 sequence reads: CASSLGTELYGYTF. The CDR3 DNA reads TGCGCCAGCAGCTTGGGGACAGAACTCTATGGCTACACCTTC. The chain links TRBV5-1 to TRBJ1-2; a weak D match, TRBD1 (6 bases). This CDR3 has 14 amino acids. The ends were cut back, 0 bases at V and 4 bases at J, with 10 bases in the middle. In germline, CDR1 is SGHRS, CDR2 YFSETQ.